These 25 T cell receptor beta chains were sequenced from one sample in a study of blood T cell repertoires in COVID-19. Some clones are missing from TCRdb's copy, which holds only in-frame ones; the method was immunoSEQ multiplex PCR. The sample lists over 55,000 clones, more than 75% occurring once. Sequencing was done on a sample of peripheral blood. Receptors were obtained from a man aged 50 or older with active COVID-19.

CDR3 protein: CASSRPGTLAAYEQYF. CDR3 DNA sequence: TGTGCCAGCAGCCGACCCGGGACACTAGCGGCCTACGAGCAGTACTTC. J is TRBJ2-7 and V is TRBV7-9; 8 positions agree with TRBD2. CDR3 length: 16 residues. The V segment lost 5 bases and the J segment 2 bases; nucleotides outside the gene matches: 11. CDR1 and CDR2 (germline): SEHNR, FQNEAQ (reference sequence).

The chain is built from TRBV3-1 (or the pseudogene TRBV3-2) and TRBJ1-1; tentative D call: TRBD1 (6 bases). V shed 4 bases and J shed 0 bases, with 21 bases lying between them. Germline CDR1 reads LGHDT; CDR2 reads YNNKEL (reference sequence). The CDR3 has 18 amino acids. The CDR3 spells CASSPTTGMGGLNTEAFF. In DNA form, the CDR3 reads TGTGCCAGCAGCCCTACCACAGGGATGGGCGGGCTGAACACTGAAGCTTTCTTT.

The rearrangement uses TRBV24-1 and TRBJ2-1; 11 nucleotides agree with TRBD2. V trimming: 2 bases; J trimming: 7 bases; junction bases outside the gene matches: 9. Germline V gene data show CDR1 as KGHDR and CDR2 as SFDVKD. The CDR3 loop spans 17 amino acids. The CDR3 is CATSDSQLAGGLNEQFF. The CDR3 DNA is TGTGCCACCAGTGATTCTCAGCTAGCGGGAGGACTAAATGAGCAGTTCTTC.

The chain has TRBV28 and TRBJ1-1; D not certain. Between the trimmed V and J ends, which lost 6 bases and 0 bases, there was a span of 11 bases. This CDR3 contains 14 residues. Germline V gene data show CDR1 as MDHEN and CDR2 as SYDVKM. Here the CDR3 reads CASSRGVMNTEAFF. The CDR3 DNA reads TGTGCCAGCAGCCGAGGAGTCATGAACACTGAAGCTTTCTTT. The entire variable domain, with the rest obtained from reference TRBV28 and TRBJ1-1, is as follows: DVKVTQSSRYLVKRTGEKVFLECVQDMDHENMFWYRQDPGLGLRLIYFSYDVKMKEKGDIPEGYSVSREKKERFSLILESASTNQTSMYLCASSRGVMNTEAFFGQGTRLTVV.

This rearrangement joins TRBV27 to TRBJ2-1, with 7 positions matching TRBD2. The CDR3 loop spans 20 amino acids. V dropped 0 bases and J dropped 7; count of bases not matched to a gene: 21. CDR1 and CDR2 from the germline V gene are MNHEY and SMNVEV (reference sequence). The CDR3 spells CASSLSIGAIGAGEWNEQFF. The CDR3 DNA reads TGTGCCAGCAGTTTATCGATTGGGGCAATTGGGGCGGGAGAATGGAATGAGCAGTTCTTC.

The gene calls are TRBV28 and TRBJ1-4; possibly TRBD1 for D (5 bases). Germline CDR1 is MDHEN and CDR2 is SYDVKM. There are 16 residues in the CDR3. Trimming pared 4 bases from V and 0 bases from J, leaving 12 bases between. The CDR3 loop is CASSSPRQSTNEKLFF. In nucleotides, the CDR3 is TGTGCCAGCAGTTCGCCCCGACAGTCAACTAATGAAAAACTGTTTTTT.

V usage is TRBV7-2 and J usage is TRBJ2-7; 10 positions agree with TRBD2. CDR1 is SGHTA and CDR2 is FQGNSA in the germline V gene. The CDR3 has 16 amino acids. V lost 1 base, J lost 6 bases, and 9 bases stayed unmatched. The CDR3 nucleotides are TGTGCCAGCAGCTTAGACGGGACTAGCGCAATCGGCGAGCAGTACTTC. It encodes CASSLDGTSAIGEQYF.

A single count supports this clone. V gene TRBV30 combines with J gene TRBJ2-7; 7 bases align to TRBD1. Germline assignment: CDR1 GTSNPN and CDR2 SVGIG (reference sequence). The V and J ends lost 5 bases and 5 bases, in that order; junction bases with no gene match: 12. The CDR3 has 14 amino acids. The CDR3: CAWSRGTVGNEQYF. The CDR3 bases are TGTGCCTGGTCTAGAGGGACAGTGGGGAACGAGCAGTACTTC.

The rearrangement joins TRBV7-3 to TRBJ2-1; no clear D. Germline lookup yields CDR1 SGHTA and CDR2 FQGTGA. The V gene lost 0 bases and the J gene lost 9 bases, with 12 bases spanning the gap. The CDR3 consists of 14 residues. CDR3 residues: CASSLTPQSSEQFF. The CDR3 nucleotides read TGTGCCAGCAGCTTAACCCCGCAGTCCAGTGAGCAGTTCTTC.

This chain joins TRBV27 and TRBJ1-3; a weak D match, TRBD1 (5 bases). The CDR3 is 14 residues long. Trimming stripped 8 bases from V and 0 bases from J, with 11 bases between. Germline V gives CDR1 MNHEY, CDR2 SMNVEV (reference sequence). CDR3 sequence: CASGSRVSGNTIYF. The CDR3 coding sequence is TGTGCCAGCGGAAGCAGGGTCTCTGGAAACACCATATATTTT.

This chain uses TRBV5-1 with TRBJ1-1; D is unclear. The V and J ends lost 1 base and 2 bases respectively, with 6 bases between them. Germline V gives CDR1 SGHRS, CDR2 YFSETQ. There are 13 residues in the CDR3. CDR3 in amino acids: CASSLLYNTEAFF. The DNA of the CDR3 is TGCGCCAGCAGCTTGTTATATAACACTGAAGCTTTCTTT.

The chain employs TRBV5-4 and TRBJ2-1; 9 bases line up with TRBD2. V lost 10 bases to trimming and J lost 9 bases; unmatched junction nucleotides: 5. CDR1 and CDR2 from the germline V gene are SGHNT and YYREEE (reference sequence). The CDR3 spans 11 residues. The chain's CDR3 is CAGFSGSEQFF. In DNA, the CDR3 is TGTGCCGGGTTTAGCGGGAGTGAGCAGTTCTTC.

The V gene is TRBV18, the J gene TRBJ1-3; weak D call: TRBD1 (6 bases). The germline gives CDR1 KGHSH, CDR2 LQKENI. This CDR3 spans 16 amino acids. V lost 2 bases and J 0 bases, leaving 11 bases between the germline ends. The CDR3 reads CASSPSQGSSGNTIYF. The CDR3 nucleotides are TGTGCCAGCTCACCATCGCAGGGGAGCTCTGGAAACACCATATATTTT.

V usage is TRBV6-5 and J usage is TRBJ2-7; perhaps TRBD1 as D (6 bases). V lost 6 bases and J lost 7, with 16 bases in between. This CDR3 is 13 amino acids long. CDR1 MNHEY and CDR2 SVGAGI come from the germline V gene. The CDR3 spells CASSRVDQGEQYF. Written as DNA, the CDR3 is TGTGCCAGCAGCAGAGTTGATCAGGGGGAGCAGTACTTC.

This sequence joins TRBV7-9 and TRBJ2-7; 7 nucleotides agree with TRBD1. Germline CDR1 and CDR2: SEHNR and FQNEAQ (reference sequence). The CDR3 runs 14 residues. V was pared by 5 bases and J by 6 bases, with 10 bases of the junction left unmatched. The CDR3 reads CASSPNRGLSEQYF. CDR3 nucleotide sequence: TGTGCCAGCAGCCCGAATAGGGGGCTCTCCGAGCAGTACTTC.

The V gene is TRBV5-4, the J gene TRBJ2-1, with 9 bases fitting TRBD1. Germline V gene sequence: CDR1 SGHNT, CDR2 YYREEE (reference sequence). The CDR3 is 16 amino acids. J was trimmed by 10 bases and V by 3 bases; bases with no gene match: 14. The CDR3 loop reads CASSSTGTGTAREQFF. The CDR3 DNA follows: TGTGCCAGCAGCTCAACCGGGACAGGGACGGCTAGGGAGCAGTTCTTC.

This rearrangement joins TRBV7-2 to TRBJ1-2, with 10 nucleotides matching TRBD1. V shed 8 bases, J shed 4 bases, and the junction held 4 bases outside the gene matches. From germline, CDR1 is SGHTA and CDR2 FQGNSA. CDR3 size: 13 residues. CDR3 region: CASRDRGPYGYTF. CDR3 nucleotides: TGTGCCAGCCGGGACAGGGGACCCTATGGCTACACCTTC.

This clone came up a few times. The rearrangement joins TRBV7-2 to TRBJ1-6, with TRBD1 as a possible D gene (6 bases). The germline gives CDR1 SGHTA, CDR2 FQGNSA. The CDR3 loop spans 14 amino acids. V lost 2 bases and J lost 10, with 12 bases in between. The CDR3 protein is CASSLTNRESPLHF. As DNA, the CDR3 is TGTGCCAGCAGCTTAACTAACAGGGAATCACCCCTCCACTTT.

The V and J genes are TRBV7-2 and TRBJ2-1; 7 positions agree with TRBD1. Trimming removed 3 bases from V and 12 bases from J; junction bases left unmatched: 5. The length of the CDR3 is 12 residues. CDR1 SGHTA and CDR2 FQGNSA come from the germline V gene. CDR3 sequence reads: CASSLTQGRQFF. Here the CDR3 DNA reads TGTGCCAGCAGCTTGACACAGGGGCGGCAGTTCTTC.

CDR3 region: CASSRQGNNSPLHF. As DNA, the CDR3 is TGTGCCAGCAGTAGACAGGGAAATAATTCACCCCTCCACTTT. The gene calls are TRBV27 and TRBJ1-6, with TRBD1 identical over 7 bases. V lost 5 bases, J lost 5 bases, and 3 bases stayed unmatched. CDR1 is MNHEY and CDR2 is SMNVEV in the germline V gene (reference sequence). The CDR3 loop spans 14 amino acids.

J is TRBJ1-2 and V is TRBV7-2; D possibly corresponds to TRBD1 (5 bases). Germline values: CDR1 SGHTA, CDR2 FQGNSA. V was cut by 5 bases and J by 6 bases, with 19 bases left in between. The CDR3 has 15 amino acids. CDR3 residues: CASSVTRGVFNGYTF. The DNA of the CDR3 is TGTGCCAGCAGCGTTACCCGGGGGGTCTTCAATGGCTACACCTTC.

V usage is TRBV24-1 and J usage is TRBJ1-4, with 9 bases matching TRBD1. This CDR3 spans 15 amino acids. The germline CDR1 and CDR2 sequences are KGHDR and SFDVKD. Unmatched junction bases numbered 10, after V lost 4 bases and J lost 11 bases. CDR3: CATSEQGQGPEKLFF. The CDR3, as DNA: TGTGCCACCAGTGAACAGGGACAGGGACCCGAGAAACTGTTTTTT.

This chain joins TRBV5-8 and TRBJ2-1; possible D gene TRBD2, 5 bases. This CDR3 is built from 15 residues. The V and J ends lost 4 bases and 2 bases respectively, with 13 bases between them. CDR1 and CDR2 (germline): SGHTS, YDEGEE. The CDR3 region is CASSARGSPYNEQFF. The CDR3 nucleotides are TGTGCCAGCAGCGCCCGAGGGAGCCCCTACAATGAGCAGTTCTTC.

The V call is TRBV7-9, the J call TRBJ1-1; D is undetermined. This CDR3 is built from 13 residues. Trimming took off 3 bases at V and 1 base at J, with 6 bases between the two ends. Germline lookup yields CDR1 SEHNR and CDR2 FQNEAQ (reference sequence). In DNA, the CDR3 is TGTGCCAGCAGCTTTGAGGGGAACACTGAAGCTTTCTTT. Its protein product is CASSFEGNTEAFF.

The chain employs TRBV4-1 and TRBJ1-2; D is ambiguous. Germline CDR1 is MGHRA and CDR2 is YSYEKL. V lost 4 bases to trimming and J lost 8 bases, with 8 bases between them. The CDR3 spans 11 residues. The CDR3 protein is CASSLPGGYTF. The CDR3 DNA sequence: TGCGCCAGCAGCCTTCCGGGGGGCTACACCTTC.